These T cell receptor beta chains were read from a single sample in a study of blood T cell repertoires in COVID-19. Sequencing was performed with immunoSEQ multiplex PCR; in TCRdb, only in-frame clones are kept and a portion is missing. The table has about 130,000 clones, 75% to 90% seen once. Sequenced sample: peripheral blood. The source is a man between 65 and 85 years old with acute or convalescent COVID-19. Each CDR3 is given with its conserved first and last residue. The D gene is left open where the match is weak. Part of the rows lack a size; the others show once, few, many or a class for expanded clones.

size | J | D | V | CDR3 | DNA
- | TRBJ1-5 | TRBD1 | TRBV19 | CASSIRDRGGSRNQPQHF | TGTGCCAGTAGTATACGCGACAGGGGAGGTTCAAGGAATCAGCCCCAGCATTTT
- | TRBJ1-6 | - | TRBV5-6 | CASSLYGPLTLHF | TGTGCCAGCAGCTTGTATGGCCCCCTCACCCTCCACTTT
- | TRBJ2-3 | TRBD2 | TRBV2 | CASLGGALNTQYF | TGTGCCAGCCTCGGGGGGGCCTTAAATACGCAGTATTTT
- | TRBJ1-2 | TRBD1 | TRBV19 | CASRGTGAYGYTF | TGTGCCAGTAGAGGGACAGGGGCCTATGGCTACACCTTC
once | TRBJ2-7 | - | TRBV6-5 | CASSFSSALSEQYF | TGTGCCAGCAGTTTCTCCAGCGCCCTTAGCGAGCAGTACTTC
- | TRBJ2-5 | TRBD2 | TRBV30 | CAWGAGGQETQYF | TGTGCCTGGGGAGCGGGGGGGCAAGAGACCCAGTACTTC
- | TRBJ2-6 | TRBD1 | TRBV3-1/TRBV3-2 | CASSHERDRGSGANVLTF | TGTGCCAGCAGCCATGAACGGGACAGGGGATCCGGGGCCAACGTCCTGACTTTC
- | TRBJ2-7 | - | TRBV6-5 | CASSLLRTENYEQYF | TGTGCCAGCAGCCTCTTACGGACAGAGAACTACGAGCAGTACTTC
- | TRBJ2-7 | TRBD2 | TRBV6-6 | CASSPAGGTYEQYF | TGTGCCAGCAGCCCCGCGGGAGGAACCTACGAGCAGTACTTC
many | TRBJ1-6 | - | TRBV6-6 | CASSHRAGGSSYNSPLHF | TGTGCCAGCAGTCACAGGGCTGGGGGAAGCTCCTATAATTCACCCCTCCACTTT
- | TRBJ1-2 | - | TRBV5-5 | CASSLGAGRGYGYTF | TGTGCCAGCAGCCTGGGGGCAGGTCGGGGCTATGGCTACACCTTC
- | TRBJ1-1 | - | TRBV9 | CASSVGQSNTEAFF | TGTGCCAGCAGCGTAGGGCAGTCTAACACTGAAGCTTTCTTT
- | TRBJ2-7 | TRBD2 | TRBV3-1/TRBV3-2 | CASSGQGRVYEQYF | TGTGCCAGCAGCGGCCAAGGGAGGGTCTACGAGCAGTACTTC
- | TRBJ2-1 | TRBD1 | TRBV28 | CASTRDRSEQFF | TGTGCCAGCACCCGGGACAGGAGCGAGCAGTTCTTC
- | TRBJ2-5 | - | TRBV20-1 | CSASPKAPGETQYF | TGCAGTGCTAGTCCCAAAGCCCCGGGAGAGACCCAGTACTTC
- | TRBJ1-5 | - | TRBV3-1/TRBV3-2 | CASSQFQDQPQHF | TGTGCCAGCAGCCAATTTCAGGATCAGCCCCAGCATTTT
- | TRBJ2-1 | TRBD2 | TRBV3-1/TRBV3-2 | CASSQVGSGGQFF | TGTGCCAGCAGCCAAGTGGGTAGCGGGGGCCAGTTCTTC
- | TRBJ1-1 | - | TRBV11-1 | CASSSQTGLNTEAFF | TGTGCCAGCAGCTCGCAAACAGGGCTTAACACTGAAGCTTTCTTT
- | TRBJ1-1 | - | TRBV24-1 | CATSDSRAGTEAFF | TGTGCCACCAGTGATTCCAGGGCTGGCACTGAAGCTTTCTTT
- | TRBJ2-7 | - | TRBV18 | CASSSTGSLSYEQYF | TGTGCCAGCTCATCTACAGGGTCTCTCTCCTACGAGCAGTACTTC
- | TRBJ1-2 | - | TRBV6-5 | CASRPDSSDNYGYTF | TGTGCCAGCAGGCCAGACAGTTCCGATAACTATGGCTACACCTTC
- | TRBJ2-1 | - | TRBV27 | CASSNLVGAYNEQFF | TGTGCCAGCAGCAACCTCGTAGGGGCATACAATGAGCAGTTCTTC
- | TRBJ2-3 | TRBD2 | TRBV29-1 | CSVGILAGGSTDTQYF | TGCAGCGTTGGGATTCTAGCGGGGGGCAGCACAGATACGCAGTATTTT
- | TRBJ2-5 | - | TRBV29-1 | CSAKRYREYQETQYF | TGCAGCGCTAAACGTTACAGGGAGTACCAAGAGACCCAGTACTTC
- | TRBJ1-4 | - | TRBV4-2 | CASSQVEGDNEKLFF | TGTGCCAGCAGCCAAGTGGAGGGAGATAATGAAAAACTGTTTTTT
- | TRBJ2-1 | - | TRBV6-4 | CASSPVGPSYNEQFF | TGTGCCAGCAGTCCCGTGGGGCCCTCCTACAATGAGCAGTTCTTC
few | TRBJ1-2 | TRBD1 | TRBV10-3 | CAIGSGPGGEDYGYTF | TGTGCCATCGGGTCGGGACCAGGGGGCGAGGACTATGGCTACACCTTC
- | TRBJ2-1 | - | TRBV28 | CASSDRGFVEQFF | TGTGCCAGCAGTGACCGAGGTTTCGTTGAGCAGTTCTTC
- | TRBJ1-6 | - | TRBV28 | CASLAGVHF | TGTGCCAGCCTGGCGGGGGTCCACTTT
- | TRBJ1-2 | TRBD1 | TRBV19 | CASMGQGADYGYTF | TGTGCCAGTATGGGACAGGGGGCAGATTATGGCTACACCTTC
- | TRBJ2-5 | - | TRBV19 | CASSRNRVETQYF | TGTGCCAGTAGTCGGAACAGGGTAGAGACCCAGTACTTC
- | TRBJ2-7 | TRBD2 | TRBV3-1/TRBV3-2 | CASSPGLANYEQYF | TGTGCCAGCAGCCCGGGACTAGCGAATTACGAGCAGTACTTC
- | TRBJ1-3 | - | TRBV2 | CASRDIFSGNTIYF | TGTGCCAGCAGGGACATCTTCTCTGGAAACACCATATATTTT
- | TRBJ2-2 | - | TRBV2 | CASSERRHGELFF | TGTGCCAGCAGCGAGCGGCGGCACGGGGAGCTGTTTTTT